This TCR beta chain was sequenced in a study of beta chain features in type 1 diabetes. Every bit of the isolated RNA underwent reverse transcription, so sequencing read expressed TCRB transcripts. Libraries were prepared by immunoSEQ multiplex PCR; TCRdb keeps only in-frame clonotypes and omits some of them. The table has roughly 610,000 clones, 15% seen once. Deletions cut 2 bases from V and 3 bases from J, with 10 bases between. This CDR3 is built from 14 residues. Germline-derived CDR1 and CDR2 are GTSNPN and SVGIG (reference sequence). The sequence came from a man younger than 30 in good health. The chain employs TRBV30 and TRBJ1-4, with D possibly matching TRBD1 (6 bases). Sequencing was carried out using naive CD4+ T cells from blood. DNA for the CDR3: TGTGCCTGGAGTAAACAGGGAGCTAATGAAAAACTGTTTTTT. This codes for CAWSKQGANEKLFF.